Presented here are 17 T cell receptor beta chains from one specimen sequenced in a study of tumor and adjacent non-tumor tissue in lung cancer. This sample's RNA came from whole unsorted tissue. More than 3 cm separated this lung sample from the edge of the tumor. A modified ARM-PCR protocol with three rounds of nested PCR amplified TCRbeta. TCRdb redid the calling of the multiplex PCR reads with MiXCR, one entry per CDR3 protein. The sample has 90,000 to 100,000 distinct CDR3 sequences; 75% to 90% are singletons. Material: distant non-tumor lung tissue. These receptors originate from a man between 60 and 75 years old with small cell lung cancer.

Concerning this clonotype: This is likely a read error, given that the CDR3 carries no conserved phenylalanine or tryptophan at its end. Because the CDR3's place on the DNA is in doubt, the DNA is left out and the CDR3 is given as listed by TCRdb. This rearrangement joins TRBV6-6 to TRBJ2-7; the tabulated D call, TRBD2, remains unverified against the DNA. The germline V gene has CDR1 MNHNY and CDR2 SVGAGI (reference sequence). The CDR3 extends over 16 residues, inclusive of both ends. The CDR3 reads CASSSLDLAGDTRAVL.

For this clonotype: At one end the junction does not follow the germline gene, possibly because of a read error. The CDR3 loop is CASNYSTGLETQYF. CDR3 DNA sequence: TGTGCCAGCAACTACTCCACAGGGTTAGAGACCCAATACTTC. The chain combines TRBV7-9 with TRBJ2-5; the D gene is possibly TRBD1 (6 bases). The CDR3 runs to 14 residues. Germline-derived CDR1 and CDR2 are SEHNR and FQNEAQ (reference sequence).

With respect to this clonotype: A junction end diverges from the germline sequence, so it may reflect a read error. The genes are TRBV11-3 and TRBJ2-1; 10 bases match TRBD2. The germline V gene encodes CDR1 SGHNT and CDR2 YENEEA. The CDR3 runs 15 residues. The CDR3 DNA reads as TGTGCCAGCAGCACTAGCGGGGTAACCTACAATGAGCAGTCCTTC. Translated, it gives CASSTSGVTYNEQSF. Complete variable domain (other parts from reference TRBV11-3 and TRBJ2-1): EAGVVQSPRYKIIEKKQPVAFWCNPISGHNTLYWYLQNLGQGPELLIRYENEEAVDDSQLPKDRFSAERLKGVDSTLKIQPAELGDSAVYLCASSTSGVTYNEQSFGPGTRLTVL.

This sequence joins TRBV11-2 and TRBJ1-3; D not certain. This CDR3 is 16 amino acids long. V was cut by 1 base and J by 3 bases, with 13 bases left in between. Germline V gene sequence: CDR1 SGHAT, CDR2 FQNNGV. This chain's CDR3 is CASSLAGPFFGNTIYF. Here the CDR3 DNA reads TGTGCCAGCAGCTTAGCGGGCCCCTTCTTTGGAAACACCATATATTTT.

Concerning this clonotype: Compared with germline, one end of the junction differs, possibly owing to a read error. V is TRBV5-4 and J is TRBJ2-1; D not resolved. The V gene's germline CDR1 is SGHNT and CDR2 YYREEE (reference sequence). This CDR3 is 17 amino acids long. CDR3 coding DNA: TGTGCCAGCAGCTTGGATGGTGCGAGTCTCACCTGCAATGAACAGTTCTTC. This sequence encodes CASSLDGASLTCNEQFF.

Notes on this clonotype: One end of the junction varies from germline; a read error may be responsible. The CDR3, as DNA: TGTGCCGGCAGTGATGACAGGGCGCAAGGAAACACCATATATTTT. It specifies CAGSDDRAQGNTIYF. The J gene is TRBJ1-3, the V gene TRBV12-3 or TRBV12-4; TRBD1 aligns across 7 bases. This CDR3 comprises 15 residues.

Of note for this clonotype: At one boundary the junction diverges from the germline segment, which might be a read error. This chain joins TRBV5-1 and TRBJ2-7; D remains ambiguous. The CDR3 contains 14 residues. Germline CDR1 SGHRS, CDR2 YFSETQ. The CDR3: CASSFSQLSYERYF. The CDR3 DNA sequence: TGCGCCAGCAGCTTCAGTCAGCTCTCCTACGAGCGGTACTTC.

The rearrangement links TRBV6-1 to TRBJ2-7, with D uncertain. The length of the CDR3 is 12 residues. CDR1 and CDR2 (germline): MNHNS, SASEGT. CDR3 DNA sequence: TGTGCCAGTAGTGAAAAGGTGAACGAGCAGTACGTC. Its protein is CASSEKVNEQYV.

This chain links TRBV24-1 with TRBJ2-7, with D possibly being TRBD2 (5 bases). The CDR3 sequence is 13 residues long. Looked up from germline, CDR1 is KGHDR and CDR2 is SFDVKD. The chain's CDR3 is CAASEQVANERYV. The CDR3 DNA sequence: TGTGCCGCCAGTGAGCAGGTAGCGAACGAGCGGTACGTC.

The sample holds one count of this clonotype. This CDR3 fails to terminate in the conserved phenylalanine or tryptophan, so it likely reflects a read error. CDR3 DNA: TGTGCCAGCAGCCTAATATGGGGAGATATGCAGTATCTT. Translating gives CASSLIWGDMQYL. This chain links TRBV11-2 with TRBJ2-3; TRBD2 is a possible D gene (5 bases). Looked up from germline, CDR1 is SGHAT and CDR2 is FQNNGV. This CDR3 contains 13 residues.

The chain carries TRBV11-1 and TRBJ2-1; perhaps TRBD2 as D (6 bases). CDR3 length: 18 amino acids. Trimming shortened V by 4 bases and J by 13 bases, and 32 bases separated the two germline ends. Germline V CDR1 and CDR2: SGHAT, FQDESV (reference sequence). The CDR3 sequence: CASSSESRTTGSGNQQFF. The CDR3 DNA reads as TGTGCCAGCAGCTCAGAATCGAGGACTACCGGGAGTGGTAATCAACAGTTCTTC.

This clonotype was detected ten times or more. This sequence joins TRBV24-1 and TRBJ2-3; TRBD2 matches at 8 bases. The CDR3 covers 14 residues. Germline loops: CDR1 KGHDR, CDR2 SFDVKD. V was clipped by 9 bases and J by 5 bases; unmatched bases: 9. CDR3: CATAGTRARDTQYF. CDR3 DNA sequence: TGTGCCACCGCCGGGACTAGAGCCAGAGATACGCAGTATTTT.

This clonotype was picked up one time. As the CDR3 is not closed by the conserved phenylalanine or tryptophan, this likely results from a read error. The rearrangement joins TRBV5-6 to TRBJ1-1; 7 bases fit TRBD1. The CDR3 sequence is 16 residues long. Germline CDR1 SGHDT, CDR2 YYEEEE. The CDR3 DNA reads TGTCCAAGCAGCTTGGCCTCCGGGACAGCGAACACTGAAGCTTTCTAT. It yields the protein CPSSLASGTANTEAFY.

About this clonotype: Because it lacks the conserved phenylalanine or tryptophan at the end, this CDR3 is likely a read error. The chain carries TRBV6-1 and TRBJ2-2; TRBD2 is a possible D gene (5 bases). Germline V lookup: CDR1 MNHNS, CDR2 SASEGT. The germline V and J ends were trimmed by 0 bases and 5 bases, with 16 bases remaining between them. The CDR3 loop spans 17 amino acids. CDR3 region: CASSEAAGGLGTGELFY. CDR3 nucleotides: TGTGCCAGCAGTGAAGCGGCGGGTGGGCTGGGGACCGGGGAGCTGTTTTAT.

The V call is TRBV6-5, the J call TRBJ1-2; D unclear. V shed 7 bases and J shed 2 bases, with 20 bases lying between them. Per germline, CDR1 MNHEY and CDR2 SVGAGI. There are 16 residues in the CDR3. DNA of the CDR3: TGTGCCAGCACCCCCGTCACCATGACGGGGAACTATGGCTACACCTTC. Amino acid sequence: CASTPVTMTGNYGYTF.

This chain's CDR3 is CASTLGAAVSVELFF. The CDR3, as DNA: TGTGCCAGCACCTTGGGGGCAGCGGTTTCCGTGGAGCTGTTTTTT. The V call is TRBV12-3 or TRBV12-4, the J call TRBJ2-2; possible D gene TRBD1, 6 bases. This CDR3 region has 15 residues. The V end was cut by 7 bases, the J end by 10 bases, with 22 bases between.

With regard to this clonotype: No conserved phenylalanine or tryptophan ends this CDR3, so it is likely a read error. CDR3 DNA sequence: TGTATCAGCAGCTTCCAGGGCAGGGGAGGTCAGCCCCAGCATCTT. This sequence encodes CISSFQGRGGQPQHL. The chain has TRBV7-8 and TRBJ1-5, with a weak D call TRBD1 (6 bases). CDR1 is SGHVS and CDR2 is FQNEAQ in the germline V gene. This CDR3 comprises 15 residues.